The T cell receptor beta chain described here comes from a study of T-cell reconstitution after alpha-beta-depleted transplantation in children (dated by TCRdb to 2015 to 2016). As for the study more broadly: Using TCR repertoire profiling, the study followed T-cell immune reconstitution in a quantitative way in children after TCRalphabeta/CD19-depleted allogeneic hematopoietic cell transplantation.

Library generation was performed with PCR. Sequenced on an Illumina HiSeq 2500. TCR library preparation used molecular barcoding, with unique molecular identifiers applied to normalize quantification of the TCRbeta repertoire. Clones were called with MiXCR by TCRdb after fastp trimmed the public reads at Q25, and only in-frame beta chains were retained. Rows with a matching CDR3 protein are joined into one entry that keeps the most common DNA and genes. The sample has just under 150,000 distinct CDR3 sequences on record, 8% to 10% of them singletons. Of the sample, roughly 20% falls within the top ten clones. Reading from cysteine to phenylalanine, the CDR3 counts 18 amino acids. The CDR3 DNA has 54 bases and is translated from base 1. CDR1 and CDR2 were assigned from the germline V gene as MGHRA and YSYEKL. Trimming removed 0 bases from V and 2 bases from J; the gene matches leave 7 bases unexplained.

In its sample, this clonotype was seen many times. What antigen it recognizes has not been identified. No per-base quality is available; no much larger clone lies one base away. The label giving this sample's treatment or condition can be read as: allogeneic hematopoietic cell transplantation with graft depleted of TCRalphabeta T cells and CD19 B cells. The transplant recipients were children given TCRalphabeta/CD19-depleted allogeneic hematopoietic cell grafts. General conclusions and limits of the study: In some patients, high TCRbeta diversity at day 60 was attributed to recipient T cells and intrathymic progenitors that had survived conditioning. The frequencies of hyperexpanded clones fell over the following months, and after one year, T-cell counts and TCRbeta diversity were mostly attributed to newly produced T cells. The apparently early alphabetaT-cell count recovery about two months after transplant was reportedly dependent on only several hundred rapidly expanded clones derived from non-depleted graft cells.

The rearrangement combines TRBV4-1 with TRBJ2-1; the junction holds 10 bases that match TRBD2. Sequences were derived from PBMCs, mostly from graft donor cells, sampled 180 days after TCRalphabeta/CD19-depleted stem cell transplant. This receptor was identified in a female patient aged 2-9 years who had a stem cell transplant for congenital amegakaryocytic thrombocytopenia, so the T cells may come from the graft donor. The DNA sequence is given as TGCGCCAGCAGCCAAGATCGGGGTAGCGGGAGGCCCTACAATGAGCAGTTCTTC. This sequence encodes CASSQDRGSGRPYNEQFF.